The clone carrying this T cell receptor beta chain was seen repeatedly, ten times or more. The antigen remains unidentified. The record originates from a study of identical twins. Regarding the study as a whole: In zero-insertion analyses, partial confounding could arise from invariant MAIT and iNKT cells.

Trimming took off 0 bases at V and 2 bases at J, with 12 bases between the two ends. The CDR3 length is 16 residues. CDR1 is MRHNA and CDR2 is SNTAGT in the germline V gene. cDNA molecules carried unique molecular identifiers, and template switching added a universal primer site. Each CDR3 protein is one row after TCRdb ran MiXCR on the 5' RACE reads. This repertoire shows hundreds of thousands of distinct CDR3 sequences, approximately 6% found once; its top ten account for around 2%. This TCR was sampled from a man younger than 35 in good health. V gene TRBV6-4 combines with J gene TRBJ2-3; maybe TRBD2 (6 bases). Sequencing used naive T cells sorted from blood. The CDR3, as DNA: TGTGCCAGCAGTGACTCCGCGGCGGGGACCACAGATACGCAGTATTTT. This gives the protein CASSDSAAGTTDTQYF.